This TCR beta chain was identified in a study of blood T cell repertoires in COVID-19. In the study overall: Acute and convalescent COVID-19 samples came from the United States, Italy and Spain. T cells, B-cell-depleted T cells, or PBMCs provided the cDNA or gDNA that served as material.

Study processing details: Nucleated cell counts were estimated from reference gene primer amplification. Only in-frame clones appear in the TCRdb table, and some are missing; sequencing was by immunoSEQ multiplex PCR. V and J calls and clone size are as listed in that table; D and trimming were resolved from the DNA. The sample lists roughly 240,000 clones; 75% to 85% were seen once. V shed 2 bases, J shed 16 bases, and the junction held 13 bases outside the gene matches. The length of the CDR3 is 14 residues. Germline CDR1 and CDR2: MNHNY and SVGAGI (reference sequence). The gene calls are TRBV6-6 and TRBJ2-1; TRBD1 matches at 8 bases. This clonotype was obtained from a man aged 35-49 years who had recovered from COVID-19. The sequencing input was peripheral blood. Here the CDR3 DNA reads TGTGCCAGCAGTTACCAGGGGGCGGCCCTCTTCGTTTTCTTC. It encodes CASSYQGAALFVFF.